This T cell receptor beta chain was identified during a study of control samples from healthy donors and cancer patients. Produced via immunoSEQ multiplex PCR; TCRdb's table is partial and in-frame only. This sample has about 98,000 clones, with roughly four fifths found just once. V lost 2 bases and J lost 4; bases outside the gene matches: 2. From germline, CDR1 is SQVTM and CDR2 ANQGSEA. This CDR3 spans 13 amino acids. The clonotype was recovered from a man in his sixties in good health. The chain links TRBV29-1 to TRBJ2-7, with 10 bases identical to TRBD2. The sample was blood. The DNA for the CDR3 is TGCAGCGTTGAACTAGCGGGAGTTTACGAGCAGTACTTC. Translated, it gives CSVELAGVYEQYF.